This entry lists 28 T cell receptor beta chains sequenced from one sample in a study of T cell responses to AZD1222 COVID-19 vaccine. Measured with immunoSEQ multiplex PCR; TCRdb has only the in-frame clones, and not every one. The table records about 140,000 clones, approximately 90% of them present only once. The material was peripheral blood, obtained 28 days after the second AZD1222 dose. The receptors derive from an adult who received the AZD1222 COVID-19 vaccine.

The chain uses TRBV5-1 and TRBJ1-2, with D uncertain. V was pared by 2 bases and J by 4 bases, with 15 bases between. From germline, CDR1 is SGHRS and CDR2 YFSETQ. This CDR3 is built from 15 residues. Here the CDR3 DNA reads TGCGCCAGCAGCTTTCTCACCGGGTCAGGCTATGGCTACACCTTC. Amino acid sequence: CASSFLTGSGYGYTF.

The chain has TRBV6-5 and TRBJ2-3, with 9 bases aligning to TRBD2. Germline CDR1 reads MNHEY; CDR2 reads SVGAGI. After removal of 2 bases from V and 3 bases from J, the junction contained 3 bases not matched to a gene. This CDR3 comprises 15 residues. The CDR3 sequence is CASSYPSGGTDTQYF. Here the CDR3 DNA reads TGTGCCAGCAGTTACCCCAGCGGGGGGACAGATACGCAGTATTTT.

The chain combines TRBV7-9 with TRBJ2-3, with 9 positions matching TRBD2. Trimming at V came to 1 base and at J to 5 bases, leaving 10 bases not matched to a gene. The CDR3 is 17 residues long. The germline V gene has CDR1 SEHNR and CDR2 FQNEAQ (reference sequence). This CDR3 reads CASSLGGLAGFGDTQYF. The CDR3 DNA reads TGTGCCAGCAGCTTAGGAGGGCTAGCGGGGTTTGGAGATACGCAGTATTTT. The full variable domain, completed using reference TRBV7-9 and TRBJ2-3, is DTGVSQNPRHKITKRGQNVTFRCDPISEHNRLYWYRQTLGQGPEFLTYFQNEAQLEKSRLLSDRFSAERPKGSFSTLEIQRTEQGDSAMYLCASSLGGLAGFGDTQYFGPGTRLTVL.

This clone appeared once. The chain couples TRBV25-1 to TRBJ1-2; perhaps TRBD1 as D (6 bases). This CDR3 is 13 amino acids long. Trimming took 10 bases from V and 7 from J, leaving 19 bases between them. The V gene's germline CDR1 is MGHDK and CDR2 SYGVNS. CDR3 bases: TGTGCCACCGTGGGAGCAGGGGAAGGTGGCTACACCTTC. Protein product: CATVGAGEGGYTF.

The chain combines TRBV2 with TRBJ1-3; a possible D gene is TRBD1 (6 bases). From germline, CDR1 is SNHLY and CDR2 FYNNEI. The V gene lost 2 bases and the J gene lost 4 bases, with 15 bases spanning the gap. The CDR3 covers 16 residues. DNA of the CDR3: TGTGCCAGCAGTGAAAAAGGACAGCGGACGGGAAACACCATATATTTT. Protein sequence: CASSEKGQRTGNTIYF.

This clone was detected only once. CDR3 protein: CASSPSSFTDTQYF. In nucleotides, the CDR3 is TGTGCCAGCTCACCCTCCAGTTTCACAGATACGCAGTATTTT. V and J are TRBV18 and TRBJ2-3; D gene uncertain. The germline gives CDR1 KGHSH, CDR2 LQKENI. The V gene lost 3 bases and the J gene lost 2 bases, with 9 bases spanning the gap. The CDR3 loop spans 14 amino acids.

The rearrangement joins TRBV4-2 to TRBJ2-7, with 16 nucleotides matching TRBD2. Germline CDR1 and CDR2: LGHNA and YNFKEQ. V gave up 3 bases and J gave up 4 bases; unmatched junction bases: 3. CDR3 size: 16 residues. The CDR3 DNA reads TGTGCCAGCAGCCACCCGGGACTAGCGGGGGGGTACGAGCAGTACTTC. This sequence encodes CASSHPGLAGGYEQYF.

This chain links TRBV27 with TRBJ2-2; a weak D match, TRBD1 (6 bases). The V gene lost 3 bases and the J gene lost 0 bases, with 11 bases spanning the gap. Germline loops: CDR1 MNHEY, CDR2 SMNVEV (reference sequence). The CDR3 sequence is 16 residues long. CDR3 amino acids: CASSLAGDTNTGELFF. In nucleotides, the CDR3 is TGTGCCAGCAGTTTGGCAGGGGACACGAACACCGGGGAGCTGTTTTTT.

The rearrangement links TRBV19 to TRBJ2-1; D gene uncertain. V was cut by 9 bases and J by 5 bases, with 17 bases left in between. The CDR3 spans 14 residues. Germline V gives CDR1 LNHDA, CDR2 SQIVND (reference sequence). The DNA of the CDR3 is TGTGCCAGCACGCGGCTAGGTGGGCACAATGAGCAGTTCTTC. The encoded protein is CASTRLGGHNEQFF.

V usage is TRBV19 and J usage is TRBJ2-2; possible D gene TRBD1, 6 bases. Germline V CDR1 and CDR2: LNHDA, SQIVND (reference sequence). This CDR3 contains 18 residues. With 3 bases removed from V and 0 bases from J, the gap between germline ends came to 17 bases. The CDR3 protein is CASSMQGPGFSNTGELFF. The CDR3 DNA reads as TGTGCCAGTAGTATGCAGGGGCCGGGATTCTCGAACACCGGGGAGCTGTTTTTT.

The chain uses TRBV7-2 and TRBJ2-7; no clear D. The germline CDR1 and CDR2 sequences are SGHTA and FQGNSA. There are 12 residues in the CDR3. The V gene lost 0 bases and the J gene lost 4 bases, with 4 bases spanning the gap. The CDR3 DNA reads TGTGCCAGCAGCTTAGCGCCGTACGAGCAGTACTTC. Translating gives CASSLAPYEQYF.

This chain connects TRBV6-5 to TRBJ1-2, with D perhaps TRBD1 (5 bases). Looked up from germline, CDR1 is MNHEY and CDR2 is SVGAGI. CDR3 length: 13 residues. V shed 7 bases and J shed 7 bases, with 16 bases lying between them. CDR3 in DNA: TGTGCCAGCAAAGAGACAGCGTCGATTGGCTACACCTTC. This gives the protein CASKETASIGYTF.

The chain joins TRBV7-2 to TRBJ2-1; 7 positions match TRBD2. V gave up 5 bases and J gave up 0 bases; unmatched junction bases: 7. CDR1 is SGHTA and CDR2 is FQGNSA in the germline V gene. The CDR3 sequence is 16 residues long. The CDR3, as DNA: TGTGCCAGCAGCCCCCGACGGGGGGTCTCCTACAATGAGCAGTTCTTC. Amino acid sequence: CASSPRRGVSYNEQFF.

V is TRBV15 and J is TRBJ2-7, with 8 bases matching TRBD2. V lost 0 bases and J lost 3; bases outside the gene matches: 4. Germline V gene lookup returns CDR1 LNHNV and CDR2 YYDKDF (reference sequence). The CDR3 consists of 15 residues. The CDR3 loop reads CATSRDGGEDYEQYF. As DNA, the CDR3 is TGTGCCACCAGCAGAGACGGGGGGGAAGACTACGAGCAGTACTTC.

As to this clone: Other nucleotide sequences from this sample produce the same CDR3. This chain connects TRBV9 to TRBJ2-7, with 7 bases lining up with TRBD2. The length of the CDR3 is 15 residues. The germline V gene has CDR1 SGDLS and CDR2 YYNGEE. J gave up 2 bases and V 0 bases, and 5 bases lay outside the gene matches. CDR3 sequence reads: CASSVAPAGTYEQYF. The CDR3 bases are TGTGCCAGCAGCGTAGCCCCAGCGGGAACCTACGAGCAGTACTTC.

The CDR3 DNA sequence: TGTGCCACCAGTGACACCCTTAGGGCGGGAGTCGGATACAATGAGCAGTTCTTC. Amino acids: CATSDTLRAGVGYNEQFF. The chain couples TRBV24-1 to TRBJ2-1, with 7 bases that match TRBD2. In germline, CDR1 is KGHDR, CDR2 SFDVKD. The V gene end was trimmed by 4 bases and the J gene end by 4 bases; junction bases not matched to a gene: 15. The CDR3 runs 18 residues.

The chain joins TRBV9 to TRBJ2-5, with TRBD1 identical over 8 bases. This CDR3 spans 16 amino acids. Losses at the gene ends were 0 bases for V and 5 bases for J; bases not matched to a gene: 9. Per the germline V gene, CDR1 is SGDLS and CDR2 is YYNGEE. CDR3 sequence: CASSVEGTGLLETQYF. CDR3 DNA: TGTGCCAGCAGCGTAGAGGGGACAGGTCTTTTGGAGACCCAGTACTTC.

The chain recombines TRBV25-1 with TRBJ1-2; possible D gene TRBD1, 5 bases. Germline V lookup: CDR1 MGHDK, CDR2 SYGVNS. The CDR3 extends over 15 amino acids. V lost 3 bases and J lost 5, with 16 bases in between. CDR3 nucleotide sequence: TGTGCCAGCAGTGACCCGCGGGAGGGGCTTTATGGCTACACCTTC. Amino acid sequence: CASSDPREGLYGYTF.

This clone was picked up one time. The V and J genes are TRBV7-9 and TRBJ1-1; 8 nucleotides align to TRBD1. The J segment lost 8 bases and the V segment lost 1 base, leaving 15 bases of the junction unmatched. CDR3 length: 17 amino acids. CDR1 is SEHNR, CDR2 FQNEAQ, per germline (reference sequence). The CDR3 here is CASSLGAVVQGGEEAFF. CDR3 DNA: TGTGCCAGCAGCTTAGGGGCCGTGGTACAGGGGGGCGAAGAAGCTTTCTTT.

The V and J genes are TRBV5-4 and TRBJ2-5; 11 bases fit TRBD2. Unmatched junction bases numbered 6, after V lost 4 bases and J lost 4 bases. Germline V CDR1 and CDR2: SGHNT, YYREEE (reference sequence). CDR3 length: 15 residues. The DNA for the CDR3 is TGTGCCAGCAGCGCACTAGCGGGAGAGGGAGAGACCCAGTACTTC. Protein sequence: CASSALAGEGETQYF.

The chain links TRBV5-5 to TRBJ2-3; 9 bases fit TRBD1. The V and J ends lost 1 base and 4 bases, in that order; junction bases with no gene match: 7. The CDR3 sequence is 16 residues long. Germline CDR1 is SGHKS and CDR2 is YYEKEE (reference sequence). The CDR3 region has the DNA TGTGCCAGCAGCTTGATAAGGACAGGGGTTGCAGATACGCAGTATTTT. It encodes CASSLIRTGVADTQYF.

Here the CDR3 DNA reads TGTGCCAGCAGACTATACAGGGTGGGGGATGAAAAACTGTTTTTT. As protein: CASRLYRVGDEKLFF. The J gene is TRBJ1-4, the V gene TRBV28; the D gene is possibly TRBD1 (6 bases). The V gene's germline CDR1 is MDHEN and CDR2 SYDVKM. V dropped 6 bases and J dropped 6 bases, with 17 bases sitting between them. CDR3 length: 15 amino acids.

V usage is TRBV7-3 and J usage is TRBJ2-7; perhaps TRBD1 as D (7 bases). The V gene lost 2 bases and the J gene lost 6 bases, with 14 bases spanning the gap. The CDR3 length is 14 residues. CDR1 and CDR2 from the germline V gene are SGHTA and FQGTGA. CDR3 coding DNA: TGTGCCAGCAGCTTAGGGGCAGGGGGAGGCGAGCAGTACTTC. It encodes CASSLGAGGGEQYF. The complete variable domain, with remaining parts taken from reference TRBV7-3 and TRBJ2-7, reads GAGVSQTPSNKVTEKGKYVELRCDPISGHTALYWYRQSLGQGPEFLIYFQGTGAADDSGLPNDRFFAVRPEGSVSTLKIQRTERGDSAVYLCASSLGAGGGEQYFGPGTRLTVT.

V is TRBV7-3 and J is TRBJ2-2; tentatively, D is TRBD1 or TRBD2 (5 bases each). The CDR3 runs to 13 residues. Germline V gene sequence: CDR1 SGHTA, CDR2 FQGTGA. Trimming took 6 bases from V and 4 from J, leaving 9 bases between them. The CDR3 region is CASSSGSTGELFF. The CDR3 bases are TGTGCCAGCAGTTCAGGGAGCACCGGGGAGCTGTTTTTT.

This clone was found once. V usage is TRBV29-1 and J usage is TRBJ1-5; D remains ambiguous. Trimming pared 5 bases from V and 9 bases from J, leaving 17 bases between. Germline V lookup: CDR1 SQVTM, CDR2 ANQGSEA. The CDR3 has 13 amino acids. CDR3: CSVRPSGTGPQHF. CDR3 coding DNA: TGCAGCGTTCGCCCGTCTGGAACCGGGCCCCAGCATTTT.

This chain links TRBV19 with TRBJ1-2; TRBD1 agrees at 7 bases. This CDR3 is 14 amino acids long. The V gene's germline CDR1 is LNHDA and CDR2 SQIVND (reference sequence). V shed 5 bases and J 5 bases; nucleotides not matched to a gene: 8. The CDR3 region has the DNA TGTGCCAGTAGTGTCCATACAGGGGATTATGGCTACACCTTC. This gives the protein CASSVHTGDYGYTF. Drawing the rest from reference TRBV19 and TRBJ1-2, the complete variable domain is DGGITQSPKYLFRKEGQNVTLSCEQNLNHDAMYWYRQDPGQGLRLIYYSQIVNDFQKGDIAEGYSVSREKKESFPLTVTSAQKNPTAFYLCASSVHTGDYGYTFGSGTRLTVV.

The chain links TRBV9 to TRBJ1-1; 7 positions match TRBD1. Trimming took 2 bases from V and 3 from J; bases not matched to a gene: 4. CDR3 length: 14 residues. The germline V gene has CDR1 SGDLS and CDR2 YYNGEE. CDR3 loop: CASSVTGFDTEAFF. For the CDR3, the DNA is TGTGCCAGCAGCGTGACAGGGTTCGACACTGAAGCTTTCTTT.

The chain couples TRBV5-8 to TRBJ1-5; D is unresolved. The germline V gene encodes CDR1 SGHTS and CDR2 YDEGEE. The CDR3 consists of 15 residues. Trimming cost V 0 bases and J 2 bases, with 9 bases left between them. The CDR3 loop is CASSLASAGNQPQHF. DNA for the CDR3: TGTGCCAGCAGCTTGGCCTCGGCGGGCAATCAGCCCCAGCATTTT.